This TCR beta chain was captured by sequencing in a study of blood T cells in healthy people across ages. V dropped 3 bases and J dropped 6; count of bases not matched to a gene: 2. There are 13 residues in the CDR3. CDR1 is LGHDT, CDR2 YNNKEL, per germline (reference sequence). This clonotype was recorded many times. Primers used in a second PCR of about 7 to 12 cycles were a sample-barcoded 5' primer and a J-beta primer mix. TCRdb recomputed calls from the 5' RACE reads with MiXCR, one row per CDR3 protein. This table has 600,000 or so distinct CDR3 sequences, around 20% appearing once. The sequenced material came from blood. This chain links TRBV3-1 with TRBJ2-1, with TRBD2 identical over 7 bases. The source is a man in his sixties or seventies in good health. The CDR3 is CASSHASGNEQFF. CDR3 DNA: TGTGCCAGCAGCCACGCTAGCGGCAATGAGCAGTTCTTC.